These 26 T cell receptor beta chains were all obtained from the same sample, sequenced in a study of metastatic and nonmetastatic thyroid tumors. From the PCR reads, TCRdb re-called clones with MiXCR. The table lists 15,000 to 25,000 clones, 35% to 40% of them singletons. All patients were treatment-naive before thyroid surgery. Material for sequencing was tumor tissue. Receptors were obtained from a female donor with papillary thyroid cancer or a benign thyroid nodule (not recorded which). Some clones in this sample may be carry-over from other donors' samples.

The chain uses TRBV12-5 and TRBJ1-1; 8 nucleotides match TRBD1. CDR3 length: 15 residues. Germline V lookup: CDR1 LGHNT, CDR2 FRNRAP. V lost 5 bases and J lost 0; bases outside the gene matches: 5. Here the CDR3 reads CASGPPRGLNTEAFF. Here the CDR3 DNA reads TGTGCTAGTGGTCCACCCAGGGGGCTGAACACTGAAGCTTTCTTT.

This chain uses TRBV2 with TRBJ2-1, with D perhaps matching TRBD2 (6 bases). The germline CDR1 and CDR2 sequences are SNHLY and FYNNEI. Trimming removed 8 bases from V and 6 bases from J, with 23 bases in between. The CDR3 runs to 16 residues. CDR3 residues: CASVGREDRAGNEQFF. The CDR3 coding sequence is TGTGCCAGCGTCGGTAGGGAAGATCGAGCGGGCAATGAGCAGTTCTTC.

DNA for the CDR3: TGTGCCAGCAGGGACCCTACGGACAGGAACTACGAGCAGTTCTTC. Residues: CASRDPTDRNYEQFF. The chain uses TRBV27 and TRBJ2-1, with 7 bases that match TRBD1. The CDR3 runs 15 residues. Losses at the gene ends were 6 bases for V and 10 bases for J; bases not matched to a gene: 15. The germline V gene has CDR1 MNHEY and CDR2 SMNVEV (reference sequence).

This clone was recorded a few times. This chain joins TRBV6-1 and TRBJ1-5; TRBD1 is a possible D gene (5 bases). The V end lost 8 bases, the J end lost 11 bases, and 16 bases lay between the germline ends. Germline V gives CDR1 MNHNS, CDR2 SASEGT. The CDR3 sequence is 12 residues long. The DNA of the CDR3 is TGTGCCAGCCGTCGGGGCGAGGGTACCCAGCATTTT. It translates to CASRRGEGTQHF.

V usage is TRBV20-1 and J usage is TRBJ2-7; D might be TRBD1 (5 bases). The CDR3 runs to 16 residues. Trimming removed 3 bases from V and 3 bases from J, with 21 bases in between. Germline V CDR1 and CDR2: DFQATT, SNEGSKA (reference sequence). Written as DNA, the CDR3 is TGCAGTGCTAGCGACAGTTTTTTGGATCCTCGCTACGAGCAGTACTTC. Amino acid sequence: CSASDSFLDPRYEQYF.

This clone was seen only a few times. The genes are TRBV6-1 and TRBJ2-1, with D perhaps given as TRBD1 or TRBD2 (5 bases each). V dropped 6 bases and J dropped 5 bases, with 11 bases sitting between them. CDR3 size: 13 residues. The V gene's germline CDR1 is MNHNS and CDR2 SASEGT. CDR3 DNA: TGTGCCAGCAGAGCGCTGGGGGACAATGAGCAGTTCTTC. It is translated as CASRALGDNEQFF.

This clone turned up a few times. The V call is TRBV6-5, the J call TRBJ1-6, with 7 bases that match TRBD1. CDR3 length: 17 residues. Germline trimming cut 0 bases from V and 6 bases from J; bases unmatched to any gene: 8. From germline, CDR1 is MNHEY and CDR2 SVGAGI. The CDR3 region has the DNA TGTGCCAGCAGTTACTCCCAGGGGGATATTCGTAATTCACCCCTCCACTTT. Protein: CASSYSQGDIRNSPLHF.

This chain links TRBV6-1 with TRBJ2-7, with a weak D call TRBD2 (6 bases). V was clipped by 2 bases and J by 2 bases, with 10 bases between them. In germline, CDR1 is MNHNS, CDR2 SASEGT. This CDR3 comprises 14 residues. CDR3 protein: CASSEKPSAYEQYF. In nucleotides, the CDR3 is TGTGCCAGCAGTGAAAAGCCTAGCGCCTACGAGCAGTACTTC.

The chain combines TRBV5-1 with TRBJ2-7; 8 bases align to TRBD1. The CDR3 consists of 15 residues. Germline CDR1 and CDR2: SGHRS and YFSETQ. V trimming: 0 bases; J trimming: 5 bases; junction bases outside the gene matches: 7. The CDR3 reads CASSLATGVIDEQYF. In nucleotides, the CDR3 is TGCGCCAGCAGCTTGGCGACAGGGGTGATTGACGAGCAGTACTTC. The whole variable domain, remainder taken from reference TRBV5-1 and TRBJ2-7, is KAGVTQTPRYLIKTRGQQVTLSCSPISGHRSVSWYQQTPGQGLQFLFEYFSETQRNKGNFPGRFSGRQFSNSRSEMNVSTLELGDSALYLCASSLATGVIDEQYFGPGTRLTVT.

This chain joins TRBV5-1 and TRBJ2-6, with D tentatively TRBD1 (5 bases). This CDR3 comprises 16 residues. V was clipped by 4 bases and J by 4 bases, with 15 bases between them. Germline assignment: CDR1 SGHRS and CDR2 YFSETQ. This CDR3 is CASSPRTPLGANVLTF. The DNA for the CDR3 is TGCGCCAGCAGCCCTCGGACACCATTGGGGGCCAACGTCCTGACTTTC.

The CDR3 DNA sequence: TGTGCCAGCAGCGGGACAGGTCGACACATTCAGTACTTC. Protein: CASSGTGRHIQYF. The V call is TRBV6-1, the J call TRBJ2-4; 8 bases fit TRBD1. This CDR3 is 13 amino acids long. V trimming: 6 bases; J trimming: 8 bases; junction bases outside the gene matches: 6. Germline CDR1 is MNHNS and CDR2 is SASEGT.

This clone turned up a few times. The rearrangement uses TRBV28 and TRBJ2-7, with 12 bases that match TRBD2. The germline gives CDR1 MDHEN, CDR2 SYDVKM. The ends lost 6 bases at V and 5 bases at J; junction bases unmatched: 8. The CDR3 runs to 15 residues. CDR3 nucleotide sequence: TGTGCCAGCAGACTTCCTAGCGGGAGGGCCAACGAGCAGTACTTC. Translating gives CASRLPSGRANEQYF.

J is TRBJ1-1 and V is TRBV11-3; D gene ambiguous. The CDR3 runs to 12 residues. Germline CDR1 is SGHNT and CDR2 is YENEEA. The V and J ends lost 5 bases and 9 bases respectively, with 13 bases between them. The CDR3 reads CASSKRTVQAFF. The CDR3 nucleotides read TGTGCCAGCAGCAAAAGGACGGTACAAGCTTTCTTT.

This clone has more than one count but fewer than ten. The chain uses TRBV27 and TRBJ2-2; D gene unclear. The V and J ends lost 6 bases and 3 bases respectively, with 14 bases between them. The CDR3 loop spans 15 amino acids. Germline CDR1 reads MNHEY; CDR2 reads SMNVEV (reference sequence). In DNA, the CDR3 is TGTGCCAGCAGCCCGGCGCCTGGGGACACCGGGGAGCTGTTTTTT. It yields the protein CASSPAPGDTGELFF.

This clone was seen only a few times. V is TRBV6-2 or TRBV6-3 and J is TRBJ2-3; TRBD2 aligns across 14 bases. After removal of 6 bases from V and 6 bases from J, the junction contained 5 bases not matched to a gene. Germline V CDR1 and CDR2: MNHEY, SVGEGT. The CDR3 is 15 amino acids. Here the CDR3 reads CASSPRLAGGDTQYF. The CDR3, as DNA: TGTGCCAGCAGCCCCAGACTAGCGGGAGGGGATACGCAGTATTTT.

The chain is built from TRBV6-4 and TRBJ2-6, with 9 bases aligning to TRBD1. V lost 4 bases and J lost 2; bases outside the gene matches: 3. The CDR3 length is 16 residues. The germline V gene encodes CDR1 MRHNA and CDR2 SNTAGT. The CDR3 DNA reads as TGTGCCAGCAGTGGGGGGGACAGGGCTGGGGCCAACGTCCTGACTTTC. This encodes CASSGGDRAGANVLTF.

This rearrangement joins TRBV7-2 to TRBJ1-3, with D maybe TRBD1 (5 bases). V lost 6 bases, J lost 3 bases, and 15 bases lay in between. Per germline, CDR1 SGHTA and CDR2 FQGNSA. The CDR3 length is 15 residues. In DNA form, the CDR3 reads TGTGCCAGCAGTCTAGACAGACCTCTTGGAAACACCATATATTTT. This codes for CASSLDRPLGNTIYF.

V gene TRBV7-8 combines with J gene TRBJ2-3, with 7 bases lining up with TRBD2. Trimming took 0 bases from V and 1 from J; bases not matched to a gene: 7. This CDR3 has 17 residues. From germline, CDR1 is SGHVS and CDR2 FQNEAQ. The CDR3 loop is CASSLALGGSGTDTQYF. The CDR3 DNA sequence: TGTGCCAGCAGCTTAGCTCTGGGCGGGAGTGGCACAGATACGCAGTATTTT.

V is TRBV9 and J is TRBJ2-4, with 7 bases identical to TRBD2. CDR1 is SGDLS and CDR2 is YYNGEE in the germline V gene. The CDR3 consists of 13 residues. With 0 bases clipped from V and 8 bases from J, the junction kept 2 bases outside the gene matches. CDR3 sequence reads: CASSVGEGYIQYF. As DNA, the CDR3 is TGTGCCAGCAGCGTAGGGGAGGGGTACATTCAGTACTTC.

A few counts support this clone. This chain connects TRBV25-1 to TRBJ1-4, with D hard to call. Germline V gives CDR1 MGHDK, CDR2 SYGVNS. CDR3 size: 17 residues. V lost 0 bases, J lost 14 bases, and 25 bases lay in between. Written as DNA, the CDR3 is TGTGCCAGCAGTGAATATCGCGTTGCGGACGGCCGGCCTAGGCTGTTTTTT. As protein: CASSEYRVADGRPRLFF.

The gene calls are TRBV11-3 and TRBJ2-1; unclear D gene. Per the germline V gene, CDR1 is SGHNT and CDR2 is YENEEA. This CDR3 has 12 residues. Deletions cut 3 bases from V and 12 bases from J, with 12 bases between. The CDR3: CASSFPPGGQFF. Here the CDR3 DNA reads TGTGCCAGCAGCTTTCCCCCCGGCGGGCAGTTCTTC.

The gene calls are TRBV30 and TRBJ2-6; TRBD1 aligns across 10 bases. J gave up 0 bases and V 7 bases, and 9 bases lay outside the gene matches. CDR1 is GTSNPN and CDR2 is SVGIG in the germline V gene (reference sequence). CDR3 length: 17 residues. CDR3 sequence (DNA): TGTGCCTCAGGACAGGGGGTTACCCGCTCTGGGGCCAACGTCCTGACTTTC. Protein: CASGQGVTRSGANVLTF.

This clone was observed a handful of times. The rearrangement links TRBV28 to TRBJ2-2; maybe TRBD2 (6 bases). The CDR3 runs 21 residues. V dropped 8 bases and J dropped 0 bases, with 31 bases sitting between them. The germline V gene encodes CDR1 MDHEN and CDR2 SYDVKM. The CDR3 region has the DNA TGTGCCAGCCAGCCAGGTGATGCGGGGATGACTGCGATCGCGAACACCGGGGAGCTGTTTTTT. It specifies CASQPGDAGMTAIANTGELFF.

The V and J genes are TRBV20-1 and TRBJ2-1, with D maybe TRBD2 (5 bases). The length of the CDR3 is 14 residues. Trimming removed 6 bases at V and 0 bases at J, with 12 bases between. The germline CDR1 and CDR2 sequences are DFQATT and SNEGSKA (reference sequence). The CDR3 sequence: CSASKSGSYNEQFF. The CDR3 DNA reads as TGCAGTGCGTCCAAGAGCGGCTCCTACAATGAGCAGTTCTTC.

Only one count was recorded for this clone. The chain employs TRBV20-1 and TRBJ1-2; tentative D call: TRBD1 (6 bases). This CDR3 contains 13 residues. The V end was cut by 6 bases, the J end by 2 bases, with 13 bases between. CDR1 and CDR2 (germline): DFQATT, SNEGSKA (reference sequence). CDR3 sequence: CSAITGLNYGYTF. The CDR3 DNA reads TGCAGTGCCATTACAGGGTTAAACTATGGCTACACCTTC.

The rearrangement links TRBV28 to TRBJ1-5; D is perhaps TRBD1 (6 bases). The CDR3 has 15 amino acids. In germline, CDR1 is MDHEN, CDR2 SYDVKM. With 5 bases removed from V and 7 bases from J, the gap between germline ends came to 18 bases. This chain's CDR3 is CASSHGTSSRQPQHF. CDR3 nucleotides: TGTGCCAGCAGTCACGGGACAAGCAGTAGGCAGCCCCAGCATTTT.